Below, 32 T cell receptor beta chains from the same sample are listed, as sequenced in a study of human T cells and chemical hapten exposure. TCRdb fed the RACE reads into MiXCR, producing one record per CDR3 protein. The sample yields fewer than 500,000 distinct CDR3 sequences, roughly 4.8% seen once. The time point: patch test 1, 2 weeks after DPC sensitization. Treatment defined: therapeutic diphenylcyclopropenone sensitization with weekly scalp DPC. Sequenced material: whole blood, taken in connection with sensitization to the hapten diphenylcyclopropenone (DPC). The source of these receptors is a woman aged 45-65 years with alopecia areata. Some clones in this sample may be carry-over from other donors' samples.

V and J are TRBV30 and TRBJ2-7, with a possible D match to TRBD1 (6 bases). The CDR3 totals 12 residues. CDR1 and CDR2 from the germline V gene are GTSNPN and SVGIG (reference sequence). The ends were cut back, 5 bases at V and 6 bases at J, with 14 bases in the middle. CDR3 residues: CAWGQGSGEQYF. The CDR3 DNA is TGTGCCTGGGGGCAGGGGAGCGGCGAGCAGTACTTC.

This clonotype was picked up many times. The chain recombines TRBV4-1 with TRBJ1-6, with a possible D match to TRBD1 (5 bases). Between the trimmed V and J ends, which lost 4 bases and 6 bases, there was a span of 13 bases. The length of the CDR3 is 15 residues. From germline, CDR1 is MGHRA and CDR2 YSYEKL. Here the CDR3 reads CASSLANGANSPLHF. Written as DNA, the CDR3 is TGCGCCAGCAGCCTGGCTAATGGGGCTAATTCACCCCTCCACTTT.

The chain couples TRBV11-2 to TRBJ2-3; no reliable D call. From germline, CDR1 is SGHAT and CDR2 FQNNGV. Trimming took 2 bases from V and 0 from J, leaving 15 bases between them. This CDR3 is built from 17 residues. The CDR3 nucleotides are TGTGCCAGCAGCTTAAGTAGCCCTGGGATCAGCACAGATACGCAGTATTTT. It yields the protein CASSLSSPGISTDTQYF.

This clonotype has a count of ten or more. The chain links TRBV28 to TRBJ2-1; no reliable D call. This CDR3 is 12 amino acids long. Germline V CDR1 and CDR2: MDHEN, SYDVKM. The ends were cut back, 6 bases at V and 5 bases at J, with 8 bases in the middle. CDR3 in DNA: TGTGCCAGCAGCCTTTATAACAATGAGCAGTTCTTC. Its protein is CASSLYNNEQFF.

There are many counts of this clonotype. The V call is TRBV3-1, the J call TRBJ2-1, with D possibly TRBD2 on 5 matching bases. The CDR3 sequence is 12 residues long. Trimming stripped 8 bases from V and 8 bases from J, with 13 bases between. Germline-derived CDR1 and CDR2 are LGHDT and YNNKEL (reference sequence). In DNA, the CDR3 is TGTGCCAGCGCGGCGGGCTGGTATGAGCAGTTCTTC. This sequence encodes CASAAGWYEQFF.

Many counts were recorded for this clonotype. The rearrangement links TRBV7-3 to TRBJ1-6, with TRBD1 identical over 7 bases. Germline CDR1 and CDR2: SGHTA and FQGTGA. The ends lost 4 bases at V and 8 bases at J; junction bases unmatched: 8. CDR3 length: 15 residues. Here the CDR3 DNA reads TGTGCCAGCAGCTGGACGCAGGGGGGTGATTCACCCCTCCACTTT. As protein: CASSWTQGGDSPLHF.

This clonotype was seen more than once but under ten times. The chain employs TRBV3-1 and TRBJ1-1, with 7 bases fitting TRBD1. J was trimmed by 5 bases and V by 3 bases; bases with no gene match: 6. The CDR3 sequence is 14 residues long. Germline loops: CDR1 LGHDT, CDR2 YNNKEL (reference sequence). The CDR3 DNA reads as TGTGCCAGCAGCCAGGCAGGGGGGGGTACTGAAGCTTTCTTT. Its translation: CASSQAGGGTEAFF.

V usage is TRBV6-2 or TRBV6-3 and J usage is TRBJ1-6; unclear D gene. Between the trimmed V and J ends, which lost 8 bases and 6 bases, there was a span of 14 bases. The germline gives CDR1 MNHEY, CDR2 SVGEGT. There are 14 residues in the CDR3. DNA of the CDR3: TGTGCCAGCGGCTCCTTCCTGGCTAATTCACCCCTCCACTTT. Its protein is CASGSFLANSPLHF.

The V gene is TRBV9, the J gene TRBJ1-6; the match to TRBD1 covers 7 bases. The CDR3 contains 19 residues. Germline CDR1 reads SGDLS; CDR2 reads YYNGEE. Trimming cost V 5 bases and J 0 bases; bases outside gene matches: 14. CDR3 nucleotides: TGTGCCAGCAGGTCACCCGACGGACAGGCCAGCTCCTATAATTCACCCCTCCACTTT. It yields the protein CASRSPDGQASSYNSPLHF. The variable domain in full, with the rest retrieved from reference TRBV9 and TRBJ1-6, is DSGVTQTPKHLITATGQRVTLRCSPRSGDLSVYWYQQSLDQGLQFLIQYYNGEERAKGNILERFSAQQFPDLHSELNLSSLELGDSALYFCASRSPDGQASSYNSPLHFGNGTRLTVT.

The CDR3 DNA follows: TGCAGCGTTGAAGACCTAAAGCCGGGACAGGGAACGTACAATGAGCAGTTCTTC. It specifies CSVEDLKPGQGTYNEQFF. V is TRBV29-1 and J is TRBJ2-1; 9 bases line up with TRBD1. The CDR3 has 18 amino acids. Trimming took 0 bases from V and 4 from J; bases not matched to a gene: 13. Germline lookup yields CDR1 SQVTM and CDR2 ANQGSEA.

This clonotype was recorded at least ten times. The chain uses TRBV7-2 and TRBJ1-4; 8 bases align to TRBD1. After removal of 6 bases from V and 7 bases from J, the junction contained 10 bases not matched to a gene. This CDR3 is 15 amino acids long. Germline CDR1 and CDR2: SGHTA and FQGNSA. The CDR3 DNA reads TGTGCCAGCAGTCCGGACAGGGATAGGTTTGAAAAACTGTTTTTT. Amino acid sequence: CASSPDRDRFEKLFF.

This clonotype occurred a few times. The chain links TRBV5-1 to TRBJ1-1, with a weak D call TRBD1 (5 bases). This CDR3 has 15 amino acids. Trimming stripped 3 bases from V and 5 bases from J, with 17 bases between. Germline V gene lookup returns CDR1 SGHRS and CDR2 YFSETQ. In DNA form, the CDR3 reads TGCGCCAGCAGCTCGCTACCCGGGGGAGGAACTGAAGCTTTCTTT. Protein: CASSSLPGGGTEAFF.

The chain carries TRBV2 and TRBJ2-1, with 8 bases identical to TRBD2. This CDR3 comprises 14 residues. The germline V gene has CDR1 SNHLY and CDR2 FYNNEI. Trimming took 8 bases from V and 4 from J; bases not matched to a gene: 7. CDR3 protein: CASERGPGYNEQFF. In DNA, the CDR3 is TGTGCCAGCGAGCGGGGGCCGGGATACAATGAGCAGTTCTTC. The whole variable domain, remainder taken from reference TRBV2 and TRBJ2-1, is EPEVTQTPSHQVTQMGQEVILRCVPISNHLYFYWYRQILGQKVEFLVSFYNNEISEKSEIFDDQFSVERPDGSNFTLKIRSTKLEDSAMYFCASERGPGYNEQFFGPGTRLTVL.

In this sample, this clonotype turned up many times. The V call is TRBV12-3 or TRBV12-4, the J call TRBJ1-2; TRBD1 agrees at 7 bases. The trim removed 5 bases at V and 5 bases at J, leaving 8 bases unmatched. The CDR3 consists of 14 residues. CDR3 bases: TGTGCCAGCAGTCAGGGGGTTACACTGTATGGCTACACCTTC. Protein: CASSQGVTLYGYTF.

This clonotype was observed at least ten times. V and J are TRBV10-2 and TRBJ2-1, with TRBD2 identical over 8 bases. V shed 8 bases, J shed 4 bases, and the junction held 19 bases outside the gene matches. The CDR3 extends over 18 amino acids. The V gene's germline CDR1 is WSHSY and CDR2 SAAADI. The CDR3 sequence is CASSAGGLSILFYNEQFF. The DNA for the CDR3 is TGCGCCAGCTCCGCGGGGGGCTTAAGCATTCTTTTTTACAATGAGCAGTTCTTC.

This clonotype occurred many times. The chain couples TRBV7-9 to TRBJ1-2; D is undetermined. V lost 4 bases and J 4 bases, leaving 7 bases between the germline ends. The germline V gene encodes CDR1 SEHNR and CDR2 FQNEAQ (reference sequence). CDR3 length: 12 amino acids. CDR3 sequence reads: CASSSWSYGYTF. The CDR3 nucleotides read TGTGCCAGCAGCTCTTGGTCCTATGGCTACACCTTC.

At least ten counts were recorded for this clonotype. This rearrangement joins TRBV5-6 to TRBJ1-1, with a weak D call TRBD1 (5 bases). The CDR3 totals 16 residues. Between the trimmed V and J ends, which lost 4 bases and 11 bases, there was a span of 27 bases. Germline-derived CDR1 and CDR2 are SGHDT and YYEEEE. The CDR3: CASSQDGGGSPLNAFF. DNA for the CDR3: TGTGCCAGCAGCCAAGACGGGGGAGGGTCTCCACTGAATGCTTTCTTT.

This clonotype was recorded at least ten times. CDR3 sequence (DNA): TGTGCCAGCAGTCCTACCGGGACAGAGATGAACACCGGGGAGCTGTTTTTT. Translated: CASSPTGTEMNTGELFF. The rearrangement links TRBV13 to TRBJ2-2, with 7 bases matching TRBD1. Germline V gene lookup returns CDR1 PRHDT and CDR2 FYEKMQ (reference sequence). The CDR3 loop spans 17 amino acids. V lost 6 bases, J lost 1 base, and 11 bases stayed unmatched.

There are many counts of this clonotype. This chain connects TRBV10-3 to TRBJ2-3, with TRBD1 matching over 8 bases. The CDR3 consists of 13 residues. Looked up from germline, CDR1 is ENHRY and CDR2 is SYGVKD. V dropped 10 bases and J dropped 0; count of bases not matched to a gene: 3. CDR3 region: CATRQGSTDTQYF. CDR3 in DNA: TGTGCCACCAGACAGGGGAGCACAGATACGCAGTATTTT.

A few counts support this clonotype. V and J are TRBV12-3 or TRBV12-4 and TRBJ2-7; D is undetermined. With 5 bases removed from V and 4 bases from J, the gap between germline ends came to 9 bases. The CDR3 is 12 amino acids. CDR3 sequence reads: CASSPSKYEQYF. The CDR3 region has the DNA TGTGCCAGCAGTCCCTCAAAGTACGAGCAGTACTTC.

The chain recombines TRBV7-2 with TRBJ2-2; no reliable D call. The CDR3 runs 12 residues. The V and J ends lost 8 bases and 5 bases respectively, with 9 bases between them. Germline assignment: CDR1 SGHTA and CDR2 FQGNSA. For the CDR3, the DNA is TGTGCCAGCGGCGAGGATACCGGGGAGCTGTTTTTT. The encoded protein is CASGEDTGELFF.

Ten or more counts support this clonotype. The chain uses TRBV6-1 and TRBJ1-1, with a tentative D call TRBD1 (5 bases). Germline V gives CDR1 MNHNS, CDR2 SASEGT. V gave up 7 bases and J gave up 3 bases, with 12 bases separating them. CDR3 length: 13 residues. The CDR3 sequence is CASTNSRDTEAFF. The CDR3 DNA follows: TGTGCCAGCACAAACTCCAGGGACACTGAAGCTTTCTTT.

This clonotype was picked up a small number of times. V and J are TRBV29-1 and TRBJ2-3; 8 nucleotides match TRBD1. Trimming cost V 3 bases and J 0 bases; bases outside gene matches: 11. Per the germline V gene, CDR1 is SQVTM and CDR2 is ANQGSEA. This CDR3 comprises 17 residues. DNA of the CDR3: TGCAGCGTTGAGGGGACCCCAGGGGGCCTTAGCACAGATACGCAGTATTTT. This codes for CSVEGTPGGLSTDTQYF.

The CDR3 sequence is CASSEGTSGSNEQFF. CDR3 DNA: TGTGCCAGCAGTGAAGGGACTAGCGGGAGCAATGAGCAGTTCTTC. The gene calls are TRBV2 and TRBJ2-1; 13 positions agree with TRBD2. V trimming: 1 base; J trimming: 6 bases; junction bases outside the gene matches: 0. From germline, CDR1 is SNHLY and CDR2 FYNNEI. The CDR3 sequence is 15 residues long. The whole variable domain, filled in from reference TRBV2 and TRBJ2-1, reads EPEVTQTPSHQVTQMGQEVILRCVPISNHLYFYWYRQILGQKVEFLVSFYNNEISEKSEIFDDQFSVERPDGSNFTLKIRSTKLEDSAMYFCASSEGTSGSNEQFFGPGTRLTVL.

A few counts support this clonotype. CDR3 nucleotide sequence: TGTGCCAGCAGTGTAGGTTGGGGGCAGTTAAATCAGCCCCAGCATTTT. Translated, it gives CASSVGWGQLNQPQHF. The rearrangement joins TRBV2 to TRBJ1-5; TRBD1 is a possible D gene (6 bases). V was shortened by 4 bases and J by 4 bases, with 17 bases between the two germline ends. Per the germline V gene, CDR1 is SNHLY and CDR2 is FYNNEI. CDR3 length: 16 amino acids.

This clonotype was detected many times. The chain combines TRBV7-9 with TRBJ2-6; 7 positions match TRBD1. V lost 5 bases and J lost 13; bases outside the gene matches: 11. Looked up from germline, CDR1 is SEHNR and CDR2 is FQNEAQ (reference sequence). This CDR3 spans 14 amino acids. CDR3 coding DNA: TGTGCCAGCAGCCAAGACAGGGCCGCTTCTGTCCTGACTTTC. This gives the protein CASSQDRAASVLTF.

This clonotype was found many times. This chain links TRBV9 with TRBJ2-3, with a possible D match to TRBD1 (5 bases). Germline CDR1 and CDR2: SGDLS and YYNGEE. There are 14 residues in the CDR3. The V and J ends lost 1 base and 4 bases respectively, with 10 bases between them. The DNA of the CDR3 is TGTGCCAGCAGCGTACAGGAAGGGGCAGATACGCAGTATTTT. This codes for CASSVQEGADTQYF.

This clonotype has at least ten counts. This sequence joins TRBV25-1 and TRBJ2-1; D may be TRBD1 (5 bases). Trimming cost V 5 bases and J 0 bases, with 11 bases left between them. The CDR3 runs to 15 residues. Germline V gene sequence: CDR1 MGHDK, CDR2 SYGVNS. CDR3 nucleotides: TGTGCCAGCAGTTGGGGCAGGAGCTCCTACAATGAGCAGTTCTTC. Its translation: CASSWGRSSYNEQFF. The whole variable domain, filled in from reference TRBV25-1 and TRBJ2-1, reads EADIYQTPRYLVIGTGKKITLECSQTMGHDKMYWYQQDPGMELHLIHYSYGVNSTEKGDLSSESTVSRIRTEHFPLTLESARPSHTSQYLCASSWGRSSYNEQFFGPGTRLTVL.

In this sample, this clonotype turned up many times. The V gene is TRBV5-1, the J gene TRBJ1-1; the match to TRBD1 covers 11 bases. CDR3 length: 15 amino acids. The germline V gene encodes CDR1 SGHRS and CDR2 YFSETQ. With V trimmed by 7 bases and J by 0 bases, 5 bases remained unmatched. The CDR3 region is CASGTGGPMNTEAFF. The CDR3 region has the DNA TGCGCCAGCGGGACAGGGGGTCCCATGAACACTGAAGCTTTCTTT.

This clonotype showed up many times. The genes are TRBV20-1 and TRBJ2-1; D ambiguous. CDR3 length: 9 residues. Germline loops: CDR1 DFQATT, CDR2 SNEGSKA (reference sequence). V was cut by 5 bases and J by 10 bases, with 6 bases left in between. The CDR3 DNA sequence: TGCAGTGCTCCCCGGGAGCAGTTCTTC. Its translation: CSAPREQFF.

This chain links TRBV29-1 with TRBJ2-1; maybe TRBD1 (6 bases). Looked up from germline, CDR1 is SQVTM and CDR2 is ANQGSEA. The V gene lost 3 bases and the J gene lost 8 bases, with 17 bases spanning the gap. The CDR3 extends over 14 amino acids. As DNA, the CDR3 is TGCAGCGTTGAGGCCGCTGGGGGCTGGGATGAGCAGTTCTTC. The encoded protein is CSVEAAGGWDEQFF.

This clonotype was counted many times. The J gene is TRBJ2-1, the V gene TRBV4-3, with 8 bases aligning to TRBD1. The germline V gene encodes CDR1 LGHNA and CDR2 YSLEER. The CDR3 spans 16 residues. The ends lost 0 bases at V and 4 bases at J; junction bases unmatched: 5. The CDR3 DNA reads TGCGCCAGCAGCCAAGAGGCAGGGGGCTCGTACAATGAGCAGTTCTTC. It is translated as CASSQEAGGSYNEQFF.